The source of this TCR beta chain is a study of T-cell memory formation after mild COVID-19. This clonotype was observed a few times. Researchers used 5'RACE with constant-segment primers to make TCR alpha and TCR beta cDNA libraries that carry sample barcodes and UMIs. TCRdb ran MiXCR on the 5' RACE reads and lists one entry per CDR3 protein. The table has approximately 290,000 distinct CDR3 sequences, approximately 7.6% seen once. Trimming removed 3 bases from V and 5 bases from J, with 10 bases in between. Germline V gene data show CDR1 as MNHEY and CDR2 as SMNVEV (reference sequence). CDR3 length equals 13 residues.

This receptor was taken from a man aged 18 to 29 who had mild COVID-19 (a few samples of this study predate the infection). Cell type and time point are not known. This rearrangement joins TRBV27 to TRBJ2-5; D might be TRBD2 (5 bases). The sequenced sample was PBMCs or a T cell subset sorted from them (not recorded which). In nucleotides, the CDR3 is TGTGCCAGCAGTTTGCATAGAGGGGAGACCCAGTACTTC. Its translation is CASSLHRGETQYF.